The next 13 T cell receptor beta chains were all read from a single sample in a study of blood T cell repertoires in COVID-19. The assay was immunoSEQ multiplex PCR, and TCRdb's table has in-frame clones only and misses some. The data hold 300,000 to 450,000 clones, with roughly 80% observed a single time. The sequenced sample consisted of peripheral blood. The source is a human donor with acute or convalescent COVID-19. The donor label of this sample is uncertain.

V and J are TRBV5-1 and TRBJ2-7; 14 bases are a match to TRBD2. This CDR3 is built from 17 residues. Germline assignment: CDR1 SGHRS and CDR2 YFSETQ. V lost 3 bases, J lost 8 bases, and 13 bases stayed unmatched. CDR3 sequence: CASSSGLTSGGVYQQYF. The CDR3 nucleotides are TGCGCCAGCAGCTCCGGGTTGACTAGCGGGGGGGTGTATCAGCAGTACTTC.

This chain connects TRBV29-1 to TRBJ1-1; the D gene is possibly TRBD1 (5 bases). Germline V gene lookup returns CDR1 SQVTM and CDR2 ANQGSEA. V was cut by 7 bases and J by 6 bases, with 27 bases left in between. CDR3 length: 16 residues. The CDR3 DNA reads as TGCAGCGCCGCTACGGGGGACCCCCGGAAGAGGGCTGAAGCTTTCTTT. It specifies CSAATGDPRKRAEAFF.

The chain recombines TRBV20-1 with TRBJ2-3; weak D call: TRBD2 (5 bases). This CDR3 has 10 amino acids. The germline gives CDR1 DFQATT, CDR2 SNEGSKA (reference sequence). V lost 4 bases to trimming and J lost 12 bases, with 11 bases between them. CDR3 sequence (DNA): TGCAGTGCTATTCTAGCTAACCAGTATTTT. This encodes CSAILANQYF.

CDR3 sequence reads: CASRRPGQGATYGYTF. In nucleotides, the CDR3 is TGTGCCAGCAGGCGCCCGGGACAGGGGGCGACCTATGGCTACACCTTC. This sequence joins TRBV28 and TRBJ1-2; 12 positions agree with TRBD1. The germline V gene encodes CDR1 MDHEN and CDR2 SYDVKM. The CDR3 totals 16 residues. Trimming cost V 6 bases and J 4 bases; bases outside gene matches: 9.

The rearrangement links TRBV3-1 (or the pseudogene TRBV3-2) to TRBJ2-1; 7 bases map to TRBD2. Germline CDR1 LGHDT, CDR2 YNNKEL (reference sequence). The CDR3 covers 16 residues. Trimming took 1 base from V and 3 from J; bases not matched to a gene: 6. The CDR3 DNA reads TGTGCCAGCAGCCAAGGGGAGGGGAAGTTCTACAATGAGCAGTTCTTC. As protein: CASSQGEGKFYNEQFF.

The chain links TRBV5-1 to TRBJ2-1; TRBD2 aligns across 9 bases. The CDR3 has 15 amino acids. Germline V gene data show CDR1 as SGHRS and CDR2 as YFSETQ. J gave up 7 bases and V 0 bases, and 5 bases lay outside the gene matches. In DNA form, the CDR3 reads TGCGCCAGCAGCTTGGATAGCGGGAGTTTTAATGAGCAGTTCTTC. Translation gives CASSLDSGSFNEQFF.

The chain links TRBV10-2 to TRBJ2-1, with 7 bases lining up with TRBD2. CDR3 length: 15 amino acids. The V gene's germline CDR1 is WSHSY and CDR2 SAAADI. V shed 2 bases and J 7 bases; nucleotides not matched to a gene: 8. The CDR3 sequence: CASSESGAGVNEQFF. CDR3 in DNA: TGCGCCAGCAGTGAGAGTGGGGCGGGAGTAAATGAGCAGTTCTTC.

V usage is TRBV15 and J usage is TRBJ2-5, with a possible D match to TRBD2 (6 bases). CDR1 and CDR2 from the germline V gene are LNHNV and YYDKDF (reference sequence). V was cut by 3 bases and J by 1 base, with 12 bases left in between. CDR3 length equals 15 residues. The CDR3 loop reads CATSSGEAGQETQYF. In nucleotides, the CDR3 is TGTGCCACCAGCAGCGGGGAAGCGGGCCAAGAGACCCAGTACTTC.

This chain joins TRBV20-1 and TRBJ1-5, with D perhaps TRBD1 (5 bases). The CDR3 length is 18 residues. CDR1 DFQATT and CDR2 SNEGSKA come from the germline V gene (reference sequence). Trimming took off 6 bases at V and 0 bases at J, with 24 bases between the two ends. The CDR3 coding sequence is TGCAGTGCCAGTTATTGGCTCCGGGGGGGATATAGCAATCAGCCCCAGCATTTT. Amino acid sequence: CSASYWLRGGYSNQPQHF.

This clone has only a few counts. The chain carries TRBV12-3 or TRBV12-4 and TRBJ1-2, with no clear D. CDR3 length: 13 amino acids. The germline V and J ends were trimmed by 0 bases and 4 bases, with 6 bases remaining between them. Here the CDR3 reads CASSLAEVYGYTF. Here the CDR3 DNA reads TGTGCCAGCAGTTTAGCTGAGGTCTATGGCTACACCTTC.

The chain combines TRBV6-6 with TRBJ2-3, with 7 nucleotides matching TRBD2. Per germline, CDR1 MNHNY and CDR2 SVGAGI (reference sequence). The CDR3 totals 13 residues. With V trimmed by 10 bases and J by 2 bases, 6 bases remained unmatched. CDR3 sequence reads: CATERGFTDTQYF. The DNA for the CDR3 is TGTGCCACCGAGCGGGGCTTCACAGATACGCAGTATTTT.

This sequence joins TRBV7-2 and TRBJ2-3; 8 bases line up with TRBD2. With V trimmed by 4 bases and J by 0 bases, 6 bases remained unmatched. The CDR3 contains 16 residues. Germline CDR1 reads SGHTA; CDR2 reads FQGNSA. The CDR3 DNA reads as TGTGCCAGCAGCTCCAGCGGGGGCTTAAGCACAGATACGCAGTATTTT. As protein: CASSSSGGLSTDTQYF.

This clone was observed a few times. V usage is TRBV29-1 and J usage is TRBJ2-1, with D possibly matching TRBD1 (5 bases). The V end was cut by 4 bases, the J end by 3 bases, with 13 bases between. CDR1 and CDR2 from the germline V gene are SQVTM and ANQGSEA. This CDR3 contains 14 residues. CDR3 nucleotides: TGCAGCGTTGCCGGCTCTAGGGGCTACAATGAGCAGTTCTTC. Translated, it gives CSVAGSRGYNEQFF.